This T cell receptor beta chain was identified in a study of response to subunit inactivated influenza vaccine listed by TCRdb under 2018. Notes on the research overall: The study used deep quantitative T cell receptor repertoire profiling to track responses to a trivalent subunit inactivated influenza vaccine. Summary of the overall study and its limitations: According to the authors, only a limited number of new T cells may be recruited by each seasonal influenza vaccination.

The library was made by RT-PCR. Data came from an Illumina HiSeq 2500. TCRdb reanalyzed the raw reads on its own, using fastp at Q25 for trimming and MiXCR for clone calling, and kept in-frame beta chains. Identical CDR3 protein sequences are pooled into one entry, listed with their most common genes and DNA. Here the sample has 400,000 to 650,000 distinct CDR3 sequences; approximately 7.2% occur a single time. In total, the top ten clones hold over 10% of the sample. In the case of this clonotype: Its specific antigen is unknown. The record has no base qualities; no much larger clone is one base away.

CDR3 length: 13 amino acids, cysteine to phenylalanine. Only the CDR3 region is kept as DNA, spanning 39 bases read in frame from base 1. Based on the germline V gene (reference sequence), the CDR1 and CDR2 sequences are DFQATT and SNEGSKA. The trim is 2 bases for V and 0 bases for J, with a gap of 8 bases between the germline ends. The sequencing used PBMCs from blood, collected around 25 months after vaccination. The receptor was derived from a man aged 45 to 75 who received an inactivated influenza vaccine. Donor details come from another sample of the same person, matched by shared clones. The sequence links TRBV20-1 to TRBJ2-7; confidence is insufficient to name the D gene. The DNA sequence is given as TGCAGTGCTAGATGGGAAGTCTCCTACGAGCAGTACTTC. It specifies CSARWEVSYEQYF.